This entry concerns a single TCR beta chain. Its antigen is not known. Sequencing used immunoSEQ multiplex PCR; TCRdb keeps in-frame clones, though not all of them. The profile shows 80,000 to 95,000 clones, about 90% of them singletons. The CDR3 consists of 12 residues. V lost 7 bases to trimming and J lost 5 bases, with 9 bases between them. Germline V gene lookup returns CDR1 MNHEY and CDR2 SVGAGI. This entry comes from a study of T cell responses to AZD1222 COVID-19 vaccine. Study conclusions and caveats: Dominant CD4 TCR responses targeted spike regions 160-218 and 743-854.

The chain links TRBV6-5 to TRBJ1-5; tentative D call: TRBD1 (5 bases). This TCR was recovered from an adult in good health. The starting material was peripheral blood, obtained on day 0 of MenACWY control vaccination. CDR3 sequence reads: CASNEGYQPQHF. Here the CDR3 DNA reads TGTGCCAGCAACGAGGGGTATCAGCCCCAGCATTTT.